A selection of T cell receptor beta chains follows, all from one sample in a study of response to subunit inactivated influenza vaccine. TCRdb re-called the RT-PCR reads through MiXCR, storing one row per CDR3 protein. The sample lists around 580,000 distinct CDR3 sequences; approximately 12% were seen once. The sequenced sample was PBMCs from blood, obtained on the day of vaccination. These receptors all come from a man aged 50-59 years who received an inactivated influenza vaccine. Both conserved end residues are part of each CDR3. The order of the fields is J gene, V gene, clone size, CDR3 protein. Size values are once, few and many counts, or a class for expanded clones, and some rows have none.

J: TRBJ1-1
V: TRBV7-3
size: .
CDR3: CASSPDGRGSEAFF

J: TRBJ2-3
V: TRBV29-1
size: .
CDR3: CSVSGWANTDTQYF

J: TRBJ1-4
V: TRBV5-5
size: .
CDR3: CASSLGPAGGYEKLFF

J: TRBJ2-1
V: TRBV28
size: .
CDR3: CASSIAPSSYNEQFF

J: TRBJ2-3
V: TRBV20-1
size: .
CDR3: CSAKGGTSDTQYF

J: TRBJ2-7
V: TRBV5-1
size: .
CDR3: CASSWGAWGEEQYF

J: TRBJ2-7
V: TRBV28
size: .
CDR3: CASSLSGAEEQYF

J: TRBJ2-3
V: TRBV5-6
size: few
CDR3: CASSLERGGLTSTDTQYF

J: TRBJ1-5
V: TRBV3-1
size: .
CDR3: CASSPSWGAGNQPQHF

J: TRBJ2-7
V: TRBV7-9
size: .
CDR3: CASSPGQGLEYEQYF

J: TRBJ1-1
V: TRBV28
size: many
CDR3: CASSRTGVDTEAFF

J: TRBJ2-7
V: TRBV6-2/TRBV6-3
size: many
CDR3: CASSYTLYEQYF

J: TRBJ2-5
V: TRBV5-1
size: .
CDR3: CASSGTGTGRRETQYF

J: TRBJ2-3
V: TRBV5-1
size: many
CDR3: CASRENSGPGTDTQYF

J: TRBJ2-3
V: TRBV7-2
size: .
CDR3: CASSAGGTGTDTQYF

J: TRBJ2-1
V: TRBV6-2/TRBV6-3
size: few
CDR3: CASSYSRTSGNYEQFF

J: TRBJ1-5
V: TRBV15
size: .
CDR3: CATSRVTGGSNQPQHF

J: TRBJ1-4
V: TRBV2
size: .
CDR3: CASSAQGLVGEKLFF

J: TRBJ2-7
V: TRBV28
size: few
CDR3: CASSRLRAGYEQYF

J: TRBJ2-1
V: TRBV5-6
size: many
CDR3: CASSLELRLYNEQFF

J: TRBJ2-3
V: TRBV30
size: few
CDR3: CAWCGIGADTQYF

J: TRBJ2-5
V: TRBV7-2
size: few
CDR3: CASSSDRGPQETQYF

J: TRBJ2-5
V: TRBV20-1
size: .
CDR3: CSARDPAQETQYF

J: TRBJ2-7
V: TRBV10-3
size: few
CDR3: CAISARSSLGGYEQYF

J: TRBJ2-2
V: TRBV18
size: many
CDR3: CASSPIALGQGTTGELFF

J: TRBJ2-1
V: TRBV6-2/TRBV6-3
size: .
CDR3: CASEGPAGGGEQFF

J: TRBJ1-1
V: TRBV4-3
size: .
CDR3: CASSQDGDQRLNTEAFF

J: TRBJ2-3
V: TRBV6-1
size: .
CDR3: CASSEDRVRGMQYF

J: TRBJ2-2
V: TRBV21-1
size: .
CDR3: CASSNRLAVNTGELFF

J: TRBJ2-7
V: TRBV3-1
size: many
CDR3: CASSPQVGSDYEQYF

J: TRBJ2-2
V: TRBV7-2
size: many
CDR3: CASSIKRVTGELFF

J: TRBJ1-1
V: TRBV20-1
size: few
CDR3: CSAKRKGYYTEAFF

J: TRBJ2-1
V: TRBV6-2/TRBV6-3
size: .
CDR3: CASSYVRGGYNEQFF

J: TRBJ2-3
V: TRBV28
size: many
CDR3: CASSALTGGTDTQYF

J: TRBJ2-1
V: TRBV27
size: few
CDR3: CASSLTDYNEQFF

J: TRBJ2-2
V: TRBV5-6
size: many
CDR3: CASSSILNTGELFF

J: TRBJ2-1
V: TRBV9
size: many
CDR3: CASSAPTGVSNNEQFF

J: TRBJ2-7
V: TRBV10-3
size: few
CDR3: CAIGEGSYEQYF

J: TRBJ2-1
V: TRBV4-3
size: .
CDR3: CASSQRAGGTNEQFF

J: TRBJ1-5
V: TRBV15
size: few
CDR3: CATSRDRVQPQHF

J: TRBJ2-2
V: TRBV29-1
size: .
CDR3: CSVRQVAGELFF

J: TRBJ1-4
V: TRBV12-3/TRBV12-4
size: .
CDR3: CASSLTGDFSEKLFF

J: TRBJ1-5
V: TRBV3-1
size: .
CDR3: CASSKRNSNQPQHF

J: TRBJ2-1
V: TRBV7-2
size: .
CDR3: CASSFHGDKTPFF

J: TRBJ2-7
V: TRBV7-6
size: many
CDR3: CASSPLSGTGPYEQYF

J: TRBJ2-2
V: TRBV5-8
size: many
CDR3: CASSLAQNTGELFF

J: TRBJ2-3
V: TRBV7-2
size: .
CDR3: CASSKNRDRSTDTQYF

J: TRBJ2-1
V: TRBV20-1
size: .
CDR3: CSAGGLGTSYNEQFF

J: TRBJ2-5
V: TRBV5-1
size: .
CDR3: CASSRPTGLKGIQETQYF